Listed below are T cell receptor beta chains from one sample, sequenced in a study of blood T cells in healthy people across ages. Via MiXCR, TCRdb re-called the 5' RACE reads, giving one row per CDR3 protein. The data contain approximately 810,000 distinct CDR3 sequences, roughly 26% of them singletons. The specimen was blood. These receptors all stem from a woman of 80 years or more in good health. The CDR3 runs from the conserved cysteine through the conserved F or W. The D gene is left open where the match is weak. Where a row states a size, it is once, few, many or the class of an expanded clone; other rows omit it.

cdr3_aa: CASSLTRGLQDTIYF; cdr3_nt: TGTGCCAGCAGCTTAACAAGGGGACTGCAGGACACCATATATTTT; clone_size: .; d_call: .; j_call: TRBJ1-3; v_call: TRBV7-2
cdr3_aa: CASTPGRGDQPQHF; cdr3_nt: TGTGCCAGCACCCCCGGGAGGGGGGATCAGCCCCAGCATTTT; clone_size: many; d_call: .; j_call: TRBJ1-5; v_call: TRBV12-3/TRBV12-4
cdr3_aa: CASSRVQETQYF; cdr3_nt: TGTGCCAGCAGCCGTGTCCAAGAGACCCAGTACTTC; clone_size: many; d_call: .; j_call: TRBJ2-5; v_call: TRBV5-5
cdr3_aa: CTSSSPDRGETQYF; cdr3_nt: TGTACCAGCAGCTCACCGGACAGGGGGGAGACCCAGTACTTC; clone_size: .; d_call: TRBD1; j_call: TRBJ2-5; v_call: TRBV7-2
cdr3_aa: CTSSQDSRGQFF; cdr3_nt: TGTACCAGCAGCCAAGATAGCAGGGGGCAGTTCTTC; clone_size: .; d_call: .; j_call: TRBJ2-1; v_call: TRBV3-1
cdr3_aa: CASSDQGLSGNTIYF; cdr3_nt: TGTGCCAGCAGTGATCAGGGCCTCTCTGGAAACACCATATATTTT; clone_size: few; d_call: .; j_call: TRBJ1-3; v_call: TRBV12-3/TRBV12-4
cdr3_aa: CSAQPRGTQYF; cdr3_nt: TGCAGTGCTCAACCCAGGGGGACCCAGTACTTC; clone_size: many; d_call: .; j_call: TRBJ2-5; v_call: TRBV20-1
cdr3_aa: CASSPDAGRSGNTIYF; cdr3_nt: TGTGCCAGCAGTCCGGACGCAGGCCGCTCTGGAAACACCATATATTTT; clone_size: .; d_call: .; j_call: TRBJ1-3; v_call: TRBV6-2/TRBV6-3
cdr3_aa: CASSSGERGKLFF; cdr3_nt: TGTGCCAGCAGCTCCGGGGAGAGGGGAAAACTGTTTTTT; clone_size: .; d_call: .; j_call: TRBJ1-4; v_call: TRBV7-6
cdr3_aa: CASSPGLAKETQYF; cdr3_nt: TGCGCCAGCAGCCCGGGACTCGCAAAAGAGACCCAGTACTTC; clone_size: many; d_call: .; j_call: TRBJ2-5; v_call: TRBV5-1
cdr3_aa: CASSLDPLAGYVETQYF; cdr3_nt: TGTGCCAGCAGCTTAGACCCCCTAGCGGGGTATGTGGAGACCCAGTACTTC; clone_size: many; d_call: TRBD2; j_call: TRBJ2-5; v_call: TRBV7-2
cdr3_aa: CASSLMGKGPYEQYF; cdr3_nt: TGTGCCAGCAGTCTCATGGGAAAAGGGCCCTACGAGCAGTACTTC; clone_size: many; d_call: .; j_call: TRBJ2-7; v_call: TRBV12-3/TRBV12-4
cdr3_aa: CSNSGGSTLHF; cdr3_nt: TGCAGTAATTCAGGGGGGAGTACCCTCCACTTT; clone_size: few; d_call: TRBD1; j_call: TRBJ1-6; v_call: TRBV20-1
cdr3_aa: CASSHLSGGAANEQFF; cdr3_nt: TGCGCCAGCAGCCATCTAAGCGGGGGGGCCGCCAATGAGCAGTTCTTC; clone_size: few; d_call: TRBD2; j_call: TRBJ2-1; v_call: TRBV5-1
cdr3_aa: CASSLEGGGEQFF; cdr3_nt: TGTGCCAGCAGCTTAGAGGGGGGCGGTGAGCAGTTCTTC; clone_size: .; d_call: .; j_call: TRBJ2-1; v_call: TRBV7-9
cdr3_aa: CASSHGTGSDQPQHF; cdr3_nt: TGTGCCAGCAGCCACGGGACAGGGTCGGATCAGCCCCAGCATTTT; clone_size: many; d_call: TRBD1; j_call: TRBJ1-5; v_call: TRBV7-2
cdr3_aa: CASSQGLSGGTVEQFF; cdr3_nt: TGCGCCAGCAGCCAAGGTCTCAGCGGGGGCACAGTAGAGCAGTTCTTC; clone_size: many; d_call: TRBD2; j_call: TRBJ2-1; v_call: TRBV4-3
cdr3_aa: CSATTVRTGTEAFF; cdr3_nt: TGCAGTGCCACTACCGTAAGGACAGGCACTGAAGCTTTCTTT; clone_size: .; d_call: TRBD1; j_call: TRBJ1-1; v_call: TRBV20-1
cdr3_aa: CASSFQGGHEQYF; cdr3_nt: TGTGCCAGCAGTTTCCAGGGGGGGCATGAGCAGTACTTC; clone_size: many; d_call: .; j_call: TRBJ2-7; v_call: TRBV27
cdr3_aa: CASERPGQSSYGYTF; cdr3_nt: TGTGCCAGCGAGCGTCCGGGACAAAGCAGCTATGGCTACACCTTC; clone_size: many; d_call: .; j_call: TRBJ1-2; v_call: TRBV6-1
cdr3_aa: CSARGETNYGYTF; cdr3_nt: TGCAGTGCTAGGGGGGAAACTAACTATGGCTACACCTTC; clone_size: many; d_call: .; j_call: TRBJ1-2; v_call: TRBV20-1
cdr3_aa: CSARPGTGITNEKLFF; cdr3_nt: TGCAGTGCTAGACCCGGGACAGGGATAACTAATGAAAAACTGTTTTTT; clone_size: .; d_call: TRBD1; j_call: TRBJ1-4; v_call: TRBV20-1